Below, 5 T cell receptor beta chains from the same sample are listed, as sequenced in a study of human T cells and chemical hapten exposure. Via MiXCR, TCRdb re-called the RACE reads, giving one row per CDR3 protein. The table includes over 35,000 distinct CDR3 sequences, about 8.9% detected once. The time point denotes: patch test 2, 6 weeks after DPC sensitization. Described treatment: therapeutic diphenylcyclopropenone sensitization with weekly scalp DPC. Sequences were derived from whole blood, sampled in connection with sensitization to the hapten diphenylcyclopropenone (DPC). The receptors derive from a woman between 40 and 50 years old with alopecia areata. Some clones in this sample may be carry-over from other donors' samples.

This clonotype was observed many times. The chain combines TRBV12-3 or TRBV12-4 with TRBJ2-5; D is unresolved. The CDR3 is made up of 16 amino acids. The V end was cut by 2 bases, the J end by 5 bases, with 18 bases between. The CDR3 is CASSLSLTDRPETQYF. CDR3 bases: TGTGCCAGCAGTTTATCCCTCACGGATAGACCGGAGACCCAGTACTTC.

This clonotype showed up many times. This chain uses TRBV7-8 with TRBJ2-1; D is ambiguous. There are 16 residues in the CDR3. Germline values: CDR1 SGHVS, CDR2 FQNEAQ. V was clipped by 5 bases and J by 0 bases, with 14 bases between them. The CDR3: CASSHARISSYNEQFF. The DNA of the CDR3 is TGTGCCAGCAGCCACGCCCGAATAAGCTCCTACAATGAGCAGTTCTTC.

This clonotype was counted many times. This sequence joins TRBV9 and TRBJ1-3; D unresolved. CDR3 length: 13 amino acids. The V end lost 0 bases, the J end lost 4 bases, and 5 bases lay between the germline ends. Germline V CDR1 and CDR2: SGDLS, YYNGEE. CDR3 DNA sequence: TGTGCCAGCAGCGTAGATAACGGAAACACCATATATTTT. Translating gives CASSVDNGNTIYF.

This clonotype was recorded a few times. The chain links TRBV7-2 to TRBJ2-3; D gene ambiguous. CDR1 SGHTA and CDR2 FQGNSA come from the germline V gene. This CDR3 spans 15 amino acids. Trimming shortened V by 1 base and J by 2 bases, and 10 bases separated the two germline ends. CDR3 residues: CASSLVKGTTDTQYF. The CDR3 DNA is TGTGCCAGCAGCTTAGTGAAGGGAACCACAGATACGCAGTATTTT.

Only a few counts were recorded for this clonotype. The chain has TRBV30 and TRBJ1-4; D is unresolved. The CDR3 consists of 12 residues. V was pared by 5 bases and J by 5 bases, with 9 bases between. Germline values: CDR1 GTSNPN, CDR2 SVGIG (reference sequence). CDR3 in DNA: TGTGCCTGGTCCGAACTGAATGAAAAACTGTTTTTT. Its translation is CAWSELNEKLFF.